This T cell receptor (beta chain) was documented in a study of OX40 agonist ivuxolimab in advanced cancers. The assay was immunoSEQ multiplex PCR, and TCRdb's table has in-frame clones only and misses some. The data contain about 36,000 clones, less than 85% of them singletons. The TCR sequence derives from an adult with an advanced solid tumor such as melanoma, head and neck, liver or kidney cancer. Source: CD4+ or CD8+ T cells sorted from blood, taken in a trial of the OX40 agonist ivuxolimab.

DNA of the CDR3: TGTGCCAGCAGGCGACAGAGCTCCTATAATTCACCCCTCCACTTT. Translated: CASRRQSSYNSPLHF. The V call is TRBV6-5, the J call TRBJ1-6; D possibly corresponds to TRBD1 (5 bases). Between the trimmed V and J ends, which lost 6 bases and 0 bases, there was a span of 9 bases. CDR1 and CDR2 (germline): MNHEY, SVGAGI. There are 15 residues in the CDR3.